The TCR beta chain described here comes from a study of blood T cell repertoires in COVID-19. Source study methods: Amplifying reference gene primers gave estimates of nucleated cell counts. Repertoires were generated with immunoSEQ multiplex PCR, while TCRdb's copy carries only in-frame clones and drops some. D and trimming come from the DNA, and the V and J calls and clone size come from that table. The data contain roughly 410,000 clones, about 87% of them singletons. This clone was seen only a few times. The clonotype originates from a woman in her sixties or seventies with COVID-19, enrolled during active disease. The sequenced sample was peripheral blood.

CDR3 in DNA: TGTGCCAGCAGTTCTCCGGACAGGGTCGTTGTAGCTTTCTTT. Translating gives CASSSPDRVVVAFF. The J gene is TRBJ1-1, the V gene TRBV6-5, with 8 bases matching TRBD1. Germline V CDR1 and CDR2: MNHEY, SVGAGI. Trimming at V came to 4 bases and at J to 10 bases, leaving 11 bases not matched to a gene. The CDR3 has 14 amino acids.